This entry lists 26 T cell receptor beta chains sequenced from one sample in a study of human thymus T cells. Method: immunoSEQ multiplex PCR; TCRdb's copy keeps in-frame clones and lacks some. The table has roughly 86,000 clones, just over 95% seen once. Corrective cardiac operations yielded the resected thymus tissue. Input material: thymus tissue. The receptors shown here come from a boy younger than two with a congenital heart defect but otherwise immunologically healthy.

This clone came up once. CDR3 region: CASSLHRLPLYGYTF. The CDR3 DNA reads as TGTGCCAGCAGTTTACACAGGTTGCCCCTGTATGGCTACACCTTC. This chain links TRBV6-5 with TRBJ1-2; D might be TRBD1 (5 bases). The CDR3 consists of 15 residues. In germline, CDR1 is MNHEY, CDR2 SVGAGI. V gave up 4 bases and J gave up 5 bases, with 17 bases separating them.

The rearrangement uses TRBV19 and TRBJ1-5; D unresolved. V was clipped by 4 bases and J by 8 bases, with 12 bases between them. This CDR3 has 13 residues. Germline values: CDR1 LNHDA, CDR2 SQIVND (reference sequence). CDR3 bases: TGTGCCAGTAGTACCCCAAGTCGGGAGCCCCAGCATTTT. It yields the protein CASSTPSREPQHF. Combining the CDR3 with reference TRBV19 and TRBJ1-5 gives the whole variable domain DGGITQSPKYLFRKEGQNVTLSCEQNLNHDAMYWYRQDPGQGLRLIYYSQIVNDFQKGDIAEGYSVSREKKESFPLTVTSAQKNPTAFYLCASSTPSREPQHFGDGTRLSIL.

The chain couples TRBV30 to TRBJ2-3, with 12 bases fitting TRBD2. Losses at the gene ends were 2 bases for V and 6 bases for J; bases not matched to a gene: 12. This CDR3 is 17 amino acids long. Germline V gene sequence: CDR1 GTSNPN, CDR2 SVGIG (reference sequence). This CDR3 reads CAWSPARLAGVGDTQYF. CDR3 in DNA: TGTGCCTGGAGTCCGGCGCGACTAGCGGGGGTGGGGGATACGCAGTATTTT.

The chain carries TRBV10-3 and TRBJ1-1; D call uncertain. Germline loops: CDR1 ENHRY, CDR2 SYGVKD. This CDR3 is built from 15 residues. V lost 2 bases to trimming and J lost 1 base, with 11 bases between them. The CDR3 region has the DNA TGTGCCATCAGTGAGGGCCACCTGGCGAACACTGAAGCTTTCTTT. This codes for CAISEGHLANTEAFF.

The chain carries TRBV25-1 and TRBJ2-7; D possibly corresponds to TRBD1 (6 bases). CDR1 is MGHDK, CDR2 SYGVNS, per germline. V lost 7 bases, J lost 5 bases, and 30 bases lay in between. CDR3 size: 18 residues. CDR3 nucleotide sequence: TGTGCCAGCATGGCCCCACCCGCACAGGGCGAGATATCGAACGAGCAGTACTTC. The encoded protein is CASMAPPAQGEISNEQYF.

CDR3 DNA sequence: TGTGCCAGCAGACACAGGGGAACTGAAGCTTTCTTT. Translated, it gives CASRHRGTEAFF. The V call is TRBV6-1, the J call TRBJ1-1; the match to TRBD1 covers 7 bases. The V gene end was trimmed by 6 bases and the J gene end by 5 bases; junction bases not matched to a gene: 3. Per germline, CDR1 MNHNS and CDR2 SASEGT. This CDR3 is 12 amino acids long.

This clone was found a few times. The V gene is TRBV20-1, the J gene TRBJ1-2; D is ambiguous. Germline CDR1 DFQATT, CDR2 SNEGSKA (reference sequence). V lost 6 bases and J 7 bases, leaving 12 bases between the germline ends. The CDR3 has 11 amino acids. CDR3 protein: CSAPEGCGYTF. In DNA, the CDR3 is TGCAGTGCACCGGAGGGCTGTGGCTACACCTTC.

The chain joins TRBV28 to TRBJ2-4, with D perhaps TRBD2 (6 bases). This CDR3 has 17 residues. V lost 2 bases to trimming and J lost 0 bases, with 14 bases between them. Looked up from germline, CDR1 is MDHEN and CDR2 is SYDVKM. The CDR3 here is CASSLAGSEVAKNIQYF. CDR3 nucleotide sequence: TGTGCCAGCAGTTTAGCCGGGAGCGAAGTAGCCAAAAACATTCAGTACTTC.

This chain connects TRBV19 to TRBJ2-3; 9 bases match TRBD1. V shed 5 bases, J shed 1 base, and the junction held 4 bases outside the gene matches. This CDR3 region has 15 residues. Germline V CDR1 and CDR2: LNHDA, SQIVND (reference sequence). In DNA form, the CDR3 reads TGTGCCAGTAGTCTTCGGGACAGGGGCACAGATACGCAGTATTTT. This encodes CASSLRDRGTDTQYF.

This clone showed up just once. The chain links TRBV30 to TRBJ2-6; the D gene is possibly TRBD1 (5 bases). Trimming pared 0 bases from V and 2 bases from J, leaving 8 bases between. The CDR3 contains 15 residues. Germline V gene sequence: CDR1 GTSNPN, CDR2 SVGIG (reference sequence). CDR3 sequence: CAWSVRVTGANVLTF. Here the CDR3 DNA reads TGTGCCTGGAGTGTCAGGGTTACTGGGGCCAACGTCCTGACTTTC.

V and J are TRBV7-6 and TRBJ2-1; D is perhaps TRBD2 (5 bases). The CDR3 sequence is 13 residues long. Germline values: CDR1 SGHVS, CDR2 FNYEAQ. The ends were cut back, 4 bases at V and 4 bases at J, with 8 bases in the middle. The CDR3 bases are TGTGCCAGCAGCTCCAAGCGGTACAATGAGCAGTTCTTC. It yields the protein CASSSKRYNEQFF. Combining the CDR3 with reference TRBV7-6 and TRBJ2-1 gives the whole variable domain GAGVSQSPRYKVTKRGQDVALRCDPISGHVSLYWYRQALGQGPEFLTYFNYEAQQDKSGLPNDRFSAERPEGSISTLTIQRTEQRDSAMYRCASSSKRYNEQFFGPGTRLTVL.

The CDR3 sequence: CASSFGRNQETQYF. In nucleotides, the CDR3 is TGTGCCAGCAGCTTCGGACGGAACCAAGAGACCCAGTACTTC. The rearrangement uses TRBV5-8 and TRBJ2-5; no clear D. V shed 2 bases and J shed 0 bases, with 8 bases lying between them. CDR3 length: 14 residues. CDR1 SGHTS and CDR2 YDEGEE come from the germline V gene.

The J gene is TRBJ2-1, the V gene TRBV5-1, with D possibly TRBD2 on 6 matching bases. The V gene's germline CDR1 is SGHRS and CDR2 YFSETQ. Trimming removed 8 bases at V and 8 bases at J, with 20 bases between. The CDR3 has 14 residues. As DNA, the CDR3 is TGCGCCAGTCGTCGGAGGGTGGGGGTCCATGAGCAGTTCTTC. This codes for CASRRRVGVHEQFF.

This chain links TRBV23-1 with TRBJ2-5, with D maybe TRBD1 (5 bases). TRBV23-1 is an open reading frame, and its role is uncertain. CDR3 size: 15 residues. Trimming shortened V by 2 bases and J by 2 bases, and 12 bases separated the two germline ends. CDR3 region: CASSQQAGRQETQYF. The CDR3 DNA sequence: TGCGCCAGCAGTCAACAGGCAGGGCGGCAAGAGACCCAGTACTTC.

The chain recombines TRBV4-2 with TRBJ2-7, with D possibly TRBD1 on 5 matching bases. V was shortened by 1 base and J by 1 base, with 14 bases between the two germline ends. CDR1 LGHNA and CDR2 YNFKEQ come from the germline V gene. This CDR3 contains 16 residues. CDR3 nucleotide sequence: TGTGCCAGCAGCCAAGCTCAGGGTATGTGGTCCTACGAGCAGTACTTC. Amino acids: CASSQAQGMWSYEQYF.

The CDR3 DNA sequence: TGTGCCAGCAGCTCTGGGACTAGCGGGAGGGCCTTCACAGATACGCAGTATTTT. It encodes CASSSGTSGRAFTDTQYF. The chain combines TRBV7-2 with TRBJ2-3; the match to TRBD2 covers 16 bases. The CDR3 contains 18 residues. Trimming took 4 bases from V and 2 from J; bases not matched to a gene: 6. Germline V CDR1 and CDR2: SGHTA, FQGNSA.

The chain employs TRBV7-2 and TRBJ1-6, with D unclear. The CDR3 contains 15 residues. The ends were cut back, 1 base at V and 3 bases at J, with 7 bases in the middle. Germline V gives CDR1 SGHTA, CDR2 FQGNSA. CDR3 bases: TGTGCCAGCAGCTTAGTTCAGGACTATAATTCACCCCTCCACTTT. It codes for CASSLVQDYNSPLHF.

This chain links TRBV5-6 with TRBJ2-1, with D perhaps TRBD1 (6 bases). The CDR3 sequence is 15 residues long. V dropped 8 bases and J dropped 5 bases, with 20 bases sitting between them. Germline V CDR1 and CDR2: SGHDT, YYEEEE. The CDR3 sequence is CASQVGADDDNEQFF. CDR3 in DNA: TGTGCCAGTCAGGTGGGGGCCGACGACGACAATGAGCAGTTCTTC.

Here the CDR3 DNA reads TGTGCCAGCAGCTTAGAGGGAGACGGCTATGGCTACACCTTC. Translation gives CASSLEGDGYGYTF. The chain couples TRBV7-9 to TRBJ1-2; D call uncertain. The V gene's germline CDR1 is SEHNR and CDR2 FQNEAQ (reference sequence). The V end was cut by 1 base, the J end by 4 bases, with 10 bases between. The CDR3 has 14 residues.

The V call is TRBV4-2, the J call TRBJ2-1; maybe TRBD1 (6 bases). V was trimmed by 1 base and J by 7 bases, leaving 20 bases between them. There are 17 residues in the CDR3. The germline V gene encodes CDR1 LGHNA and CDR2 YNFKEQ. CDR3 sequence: CASSQGTGMSLTNEQFF. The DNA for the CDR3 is TGTGCCAGCAGCCAAGGAACAGGGATGAGCCTTACAAATGAGCAGTTCTTC.

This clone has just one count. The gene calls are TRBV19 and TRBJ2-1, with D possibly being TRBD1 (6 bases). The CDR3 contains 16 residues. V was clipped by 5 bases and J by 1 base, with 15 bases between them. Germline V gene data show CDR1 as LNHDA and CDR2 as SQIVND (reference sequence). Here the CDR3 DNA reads TGTGCCAGTAGTCCGGGACATCAACTTTCCTACAATGAGCAGTTCTTC. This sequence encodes CASSPGHQLSYNEQFF.

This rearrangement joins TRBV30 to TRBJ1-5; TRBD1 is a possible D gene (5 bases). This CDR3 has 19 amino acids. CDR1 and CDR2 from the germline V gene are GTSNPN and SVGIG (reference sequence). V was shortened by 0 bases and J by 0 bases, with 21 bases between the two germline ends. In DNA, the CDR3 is TGTGCCTGGAGTGTATTTCGCCAGATCCCAGGGTCTAGCAATCAGCCCCAGCATTTT. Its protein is CAWSVFRQIPGSSNQPQHF.

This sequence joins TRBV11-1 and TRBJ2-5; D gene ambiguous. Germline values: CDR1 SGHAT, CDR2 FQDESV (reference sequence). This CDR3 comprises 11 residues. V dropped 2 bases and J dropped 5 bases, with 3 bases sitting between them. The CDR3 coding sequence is TGTGCCAGCAGCTTAAGGGAGACCCAGTACTTC. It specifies CASSLRETQYF.

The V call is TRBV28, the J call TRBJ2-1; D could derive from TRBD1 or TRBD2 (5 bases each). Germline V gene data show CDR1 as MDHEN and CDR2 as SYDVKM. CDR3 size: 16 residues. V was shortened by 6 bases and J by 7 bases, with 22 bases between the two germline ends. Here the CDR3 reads CASSHYRDGDTNEQFF. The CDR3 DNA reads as TGTGCCAGCAGCCATTACCGGGACGGAGATACAAATGAGCAGTTCTTC.

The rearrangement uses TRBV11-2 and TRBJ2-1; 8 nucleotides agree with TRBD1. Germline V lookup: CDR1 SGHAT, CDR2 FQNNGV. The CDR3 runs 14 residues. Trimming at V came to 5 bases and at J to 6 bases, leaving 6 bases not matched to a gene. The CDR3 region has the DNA TGTGCCAGCAGCCCCAGGGGGCAAGGCAATGAGCAGTTCTTC. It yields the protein CASSPRGQGNEQFF. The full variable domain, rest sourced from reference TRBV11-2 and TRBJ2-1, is EAGVAQSPRYKIIEKRQSVAFWCNPISGHATLYWYQQILGQGPKLLIQFQNNGVVDDSQLPKDRFSAERLKGVDSTLKIQPAKLEDSAVYLCASSPRGQGNEQFFGPGTRLTVL.

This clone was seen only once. CDR3: CASRPGQGGPSTDTQYF. CDR3 nucleotide sequence: TGTGCCAGCAGACCCGGACAGGGGGGACCTAGCACAGATACGCAGTATTTT. The rearrangement uses TRBV27 and TRBJ2-3; the match to TRBD1 covers 10 bases. V lost 6 bases to trimming and J lost 0 bases; unmatched junction nucleotides: 9. CDR1 MNHEY and CDR2 SMNVEV come from the germline V gene (reference sequence). The CDR3 sequence is 17 residues long.